The clone carrying this T cell receptor beta chain appeared once. What it recognizes is unknown. Specified time point: cycle 4 day 1 (C4D1), after six to seven weeks of nivolumab. Following autologous stem cell transplantation, relapse occurred in every patient, and exposure to brentuximab vedotin varied. The CDR3 extends over 14 amino acids. Germline CDR1 reads SEHNR; CDR2 reads FQNEAQ (reference sequence). The junction had 6 bases not matched to a gene; V was cut back by 4 bases and J by 4 bases. The data belong to a study of PD-1 blockade in classical Hodgkin lymphoma. Study as a whole: With a 2-week interval, patients received intravenous nivolumab at 3 mg/kg.

Measured with immunoSEQ multiplex PCR; TCRdb has only the in-frame clones, and not every one. The profile covers about 33,000 clones, with roughly 76% appearing a single time and approximately 4% taken by the ten largest. Study-wide findings and caveats: The baseline diversity of complete responders showed similarity to that of newly diagnosed patients. Newly diagnosed patients were reported to exhibit reduced baseline TCR diversity relative to healthy donors.

The sequence was obtained from a human donor with classical Hodgkin lymphoma. Sequences were derived from peripheral blood mononuclear cells (PBMCs), sampled before the fourth cycle of nivolumab. V usage is TRBV7-9 and J usage is TRBJ2-5, with 7 bases that match TRBD1. The CDR3 is CASSSGQHLETQYF. CDR3 DNA sequence: TGTGCCAGCAGCTCGGGACAGCATTTAGAGACCCAGTACTTC.